This record covers a single T cell receptor (beta chain). TCRdb keeps only in-frame clones here, not all; method: immunoSEQ multiplex PCR. The sample includes some 46,000 clones, about 80% seen only once; the top ten take around 4%. The data stem from a study of OX40 agonist ivuxolimab in advanced cancers. On the study more broadly: A mean age of roughly 62 years, range roughly 23 to 85, was recorded, and roughly 80% were male.

The CDR3 has 14 residues. J lost 6 bases, V lost 3 bases, and 3 bases had no gene match. Germline loops: CDR1 KGHSH, CDR2 LQKENI. This sequence originates from an adult with an advanced solid tumor such as melanoma, head and neck, liver or kidney cancer. The gene calls are TRBV18 and TRBJ2-5; 11 nucleotides line up with TRBD1. Here the sequenced sample was CD4+ or CD8+ T cells sorted from blood, taken in a trial of the OX40 agonist ivuxolimab. CDR3: CASSPGQGGQTQYF. CDR3 bases: TGTGCCAGCTCACCGGGACAGGGGGGCCAGACCCAGTACTTC.